The clone carrying this T cell receptor (beta chain) turned up a few times. Antigen unknown. These data are taken from a study of T cells in Graves' hyperthyroidism and ophthalmopathy. Study findings and constraints: The model identified upcoming ophthalmopathy a median around 6 months ahead of onset.

Germline-derived CDR1 and CDR2 are SGDLS and YYNGEE. The CDR3 runs 15 residues. Trimming cost V 5 bases and J 4 bases; bases outside gene matches: 7. Stable disease denoted Graves' hyperthyroidism without ophthalmopathy progression within 18 months. Every diagnosis used clinical symptoms, serum thyroxine and TRAb, thyroid ultrasound and orbital computed tomography. Using RNA transcripts as the source, TCR beta CDR3 regions were amplified. HTBI primers were employed in a first-round RT-PCR of the TCR CDR3. In TCRdb, the multiplex PCR reads were re-called with MiXCR into one record per CDR3 protein. The data contain about 500,000 distinct CDR3 sequences, roughly 17% of them singletons.

This receptor was taken from a woman between 18 and 29 years old with Graves' hyperthyroidism. The sequenced sample was blood. This chain uses TRBV9 with TRBJ2-1; 9 bases match TRBD1. The DNA for the CDR3 is TGTGCCAGCAGTGGGGACAGGGTTAGTTACAATGAGCAGTTCTTC. Amino acids: CASSGDRVSYNEQFF. The entire variable domain, with the rest obtained from reference TRBV9 and TRBJ2-1, is as follows: DSGVTQTPKHLITATGQRVTLRCSPRSGDLSVYWYQQSLDQGLQFLIQYYNGEERAKGNILERFSAQQFPDLHSELNLSSLELGDSALYFCASSGDRVSYNEQFFGPGTRLTVL.